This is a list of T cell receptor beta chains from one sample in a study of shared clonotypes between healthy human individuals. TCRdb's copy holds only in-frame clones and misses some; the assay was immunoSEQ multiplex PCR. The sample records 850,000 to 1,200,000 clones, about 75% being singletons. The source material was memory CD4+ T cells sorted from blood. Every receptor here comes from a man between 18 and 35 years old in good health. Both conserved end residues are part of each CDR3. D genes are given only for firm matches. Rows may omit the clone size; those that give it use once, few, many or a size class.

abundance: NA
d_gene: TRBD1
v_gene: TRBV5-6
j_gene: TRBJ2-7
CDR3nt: TGTGCCAGCAGCTCCCTCCTTCAGGGGGCGTCCTACGAGCAGTACTTC
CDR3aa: CASSSLLQGASYEQYF

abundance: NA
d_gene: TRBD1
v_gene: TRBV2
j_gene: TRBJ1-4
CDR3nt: TGTGCCAGCAGCGCCGCCGCAGGGGGACGAACTCCTAATGAAAAACTGTTTTTT
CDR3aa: CASSAAAGGRTPNEKLFF

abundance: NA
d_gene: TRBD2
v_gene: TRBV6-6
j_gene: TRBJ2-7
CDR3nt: TGTGCCAGCACTTCTAGCGGGAGCTCCTACGAGCAGTACTTC
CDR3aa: CASTSSGSSYEQYF

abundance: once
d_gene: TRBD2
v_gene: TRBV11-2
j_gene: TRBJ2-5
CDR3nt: TGTGCCAGCAGCTTTCTAGCGGGGGGCTCAGAGACCCAGTACTTC
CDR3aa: CASSFLAGGSETQYF

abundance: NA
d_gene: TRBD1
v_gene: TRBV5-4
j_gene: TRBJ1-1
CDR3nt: TGTGCCAGCAGCTTGATAGGACAGGGTAACACTGAAGCTTTCTTT
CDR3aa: CASSLIGQGNTEAFF

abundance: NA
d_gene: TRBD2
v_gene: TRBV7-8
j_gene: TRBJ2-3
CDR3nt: TGTGCCAGCAGCCCCCGGGCTAGCGGTAAAACAGATACGCAGTATTTT
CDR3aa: CASSPRASGKTDTQYF

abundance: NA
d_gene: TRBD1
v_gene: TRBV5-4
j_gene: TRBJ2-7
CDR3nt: TGTGCCAGCAGCACCGACAGGGTCGAGCAGTACTTC
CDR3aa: CASSTDRVEQYF

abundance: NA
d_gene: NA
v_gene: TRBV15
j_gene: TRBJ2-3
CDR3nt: TGTGCCACCAGCAGAGGGGGGGACACAGATACGCAGTATTTT
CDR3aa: CATSRGGDTDTQYF

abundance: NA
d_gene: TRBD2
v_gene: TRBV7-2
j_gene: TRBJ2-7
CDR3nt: TGTGCCAGCAGCTCAAGGACTAGCGGGAGAAGGTACGAGCAGTACTTC
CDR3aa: CASSSRTSGRRYEQYF

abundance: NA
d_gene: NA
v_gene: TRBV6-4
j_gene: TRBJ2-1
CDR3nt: TGTGCCAGCAGTGAGGCCTTTTCGCGGGGAACGGGTGAGCAGTTCTTC
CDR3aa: CASSEAFSRGTGEQFF

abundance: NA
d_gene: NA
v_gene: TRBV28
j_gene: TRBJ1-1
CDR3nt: TGTGCCAGCAGTATACGAGGGGGGAGGACTGAAGCTTTCTTT
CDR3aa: CASSIRGGRTEAFF

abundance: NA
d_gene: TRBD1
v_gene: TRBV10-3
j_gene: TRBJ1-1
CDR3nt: TGTGCCATCACTAGGACAGGAGACACTGAAGCTTTCTTT
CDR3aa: CAITRTGDTEAFF

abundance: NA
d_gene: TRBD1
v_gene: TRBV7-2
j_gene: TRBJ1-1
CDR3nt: TGTGCCAGCAGCTCCGGGACAGGGTTGGTAAAGACTGAAGCTTTCTTT
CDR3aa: CASSSGTGLVKTEAFF

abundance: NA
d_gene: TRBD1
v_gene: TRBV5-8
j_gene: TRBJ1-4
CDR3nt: TGTGCCAGCAGTTCCGGGACAGTAGGTGAAAAACTGTTTTTT
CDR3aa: CASSSGTVGEKLFF

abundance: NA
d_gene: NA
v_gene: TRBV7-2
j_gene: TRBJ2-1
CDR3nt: TGTGCCAGCAGCTTAGTGTCGAATGAGCAGTTCTTC
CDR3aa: CASSLVSNEQFF

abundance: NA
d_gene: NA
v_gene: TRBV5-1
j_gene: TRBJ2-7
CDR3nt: TGCGCCAGCAGCTTGGCGTGGGGCTTCTACGAGCAGTACTTC
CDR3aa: CASSLAWGFYEQYF

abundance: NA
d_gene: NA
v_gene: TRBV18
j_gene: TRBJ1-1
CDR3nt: TGTGCCAGCTCACCTCCCTCACAGTCGGACACTGAAGCTTTCTTT
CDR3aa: CASSPPSQSDTEAFF

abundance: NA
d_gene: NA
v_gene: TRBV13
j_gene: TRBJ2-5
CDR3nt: TGTGCCAGCAGCCCCAGGCGGGGAGAGACCCAGTACTTC
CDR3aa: CASSPRRGETQYF

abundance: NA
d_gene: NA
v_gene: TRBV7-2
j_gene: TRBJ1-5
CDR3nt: TGTGCCAGCAGCTTAGACGGAGGGAAAGGACAGCCCCAGCATTTT
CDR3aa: CASSLDGGKGQPQHF

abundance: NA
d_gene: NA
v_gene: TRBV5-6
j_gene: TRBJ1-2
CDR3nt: TGTGCCAGCAGCATGGGACTCTATGGCTACACCTTC
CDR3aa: CASSMGLYGYTF

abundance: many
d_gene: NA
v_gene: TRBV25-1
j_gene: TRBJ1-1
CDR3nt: TGTGCCAGCAGTAGGAACACTGAAGCTTTCTTT
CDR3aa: CASSRNTEAFF

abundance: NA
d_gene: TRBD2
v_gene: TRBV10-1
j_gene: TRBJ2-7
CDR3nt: TGCGCCAGCAGTGGCTCGTTGGAAGCGGGAGTTATGCACGAGCAGTACTTC
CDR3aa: CASSGSLEAGVMHEQYF

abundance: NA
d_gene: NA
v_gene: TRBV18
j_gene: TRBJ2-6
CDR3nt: TGTGCCAGCTCACCGGGGCATCAACTCTCTGGGGCCAACGTCCTGACTTTC
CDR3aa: CASSPGHQLSGANVLTF

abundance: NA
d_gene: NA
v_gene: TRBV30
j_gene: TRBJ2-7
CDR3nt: TGTGCCTGGAGTGTCAACTACGAGCAGTACTTC
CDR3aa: CAWSVNYEQYF

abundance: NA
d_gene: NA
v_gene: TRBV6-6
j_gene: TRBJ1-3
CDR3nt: TGTGCCAGCAGCCCCTTCATAGGTTTTGGAAACACCATATATTTT
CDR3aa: CASSPFIGFGNTIYF

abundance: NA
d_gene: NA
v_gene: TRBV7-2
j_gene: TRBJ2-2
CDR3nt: TGTGCCAGCAGTTTTGGTCCGGACACCGGGGAGCTGTTTTTT
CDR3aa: CASSFGPDTGELFF

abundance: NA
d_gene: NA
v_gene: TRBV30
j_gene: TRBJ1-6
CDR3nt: TGTGCCTGGAGTGTGAGATCCTCTCTTTGGAATAATTCACCCCTCCACTTT
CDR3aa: CAWSVRSSLWNNSPLHF

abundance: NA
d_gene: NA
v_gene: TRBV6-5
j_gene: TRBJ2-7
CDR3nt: TGTGCCAGCAGAGAGAATCGGAAGCAGTACTTC
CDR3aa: CASRENRKQYF

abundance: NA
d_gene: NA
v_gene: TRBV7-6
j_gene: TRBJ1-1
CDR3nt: TGTGCCAGCAGCTTACAAGGCGGGAACACTGAAGCCTTCTTT
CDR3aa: CASSLQGGNTEAFF

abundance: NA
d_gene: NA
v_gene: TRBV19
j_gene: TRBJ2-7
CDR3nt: TGTGCCAGTAGTTCAGGGATGTATTCCTACGAGCAGTACTTC
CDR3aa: CASSSGMYSYEQYF

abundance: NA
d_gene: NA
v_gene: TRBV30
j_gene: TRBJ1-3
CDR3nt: TGTGCCTTTGGACAGCTTGGAAACACCATATATTTT
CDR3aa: CAFGQLGNTIYF

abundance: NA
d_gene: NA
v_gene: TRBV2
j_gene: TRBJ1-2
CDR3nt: TGTGCCAGCAGTTACAGGGAACATGGCTACACCTTC
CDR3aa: CASSYREHGYTF

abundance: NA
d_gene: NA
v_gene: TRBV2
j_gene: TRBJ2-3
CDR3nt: TGTGCCAGCAGTCCCTCTACGAACCAACCGTATTTT
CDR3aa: CASSPSTNQPYF

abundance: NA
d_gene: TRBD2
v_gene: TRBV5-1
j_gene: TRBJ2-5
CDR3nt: TGCGCCAGCAGCACGGGACTAGCGGGAGCTGGCGAGACCCAGTACTTC
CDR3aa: CASSTGLAGAGETQYF

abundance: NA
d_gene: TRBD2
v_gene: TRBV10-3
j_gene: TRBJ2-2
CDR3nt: TGTGCCATCAGTAGCGGGGCGACCGTCACCGGGGAGCTGTTTTTT
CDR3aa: CAISSGATVTGELFF

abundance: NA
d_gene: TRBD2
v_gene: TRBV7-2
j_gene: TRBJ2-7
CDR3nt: TGTGCCAGCAGCTTAGAACTAGCGGGGAGGCAGTACTTC
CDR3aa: CASSLELAGRQYF

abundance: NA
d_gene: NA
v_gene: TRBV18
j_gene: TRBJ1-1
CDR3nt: TGTGCCAGCTCACCAGTACAGGGTGGGACTGAAGCTTTCTTT
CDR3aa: CASSPVQGGTEAFF

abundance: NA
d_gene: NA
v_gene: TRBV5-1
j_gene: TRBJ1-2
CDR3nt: TGCGCCAGCAGCTTGGGAGCGGGGGCGGACTATGGCTACACCTTC
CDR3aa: CASSLGAGADYGYTF

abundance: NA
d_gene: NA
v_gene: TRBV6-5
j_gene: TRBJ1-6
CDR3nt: TGTGCCAGCAGTTACTCCCTAGCAGTCATCAATTCACCCCTCCACTTT
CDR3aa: CASSYSLAVINSPLHF

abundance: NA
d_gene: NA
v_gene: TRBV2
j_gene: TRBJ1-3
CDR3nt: TGTGCCAGCGCAGGGACTCCTGGAAACACCATATATTTT
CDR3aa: CASAGTPGNTIYF

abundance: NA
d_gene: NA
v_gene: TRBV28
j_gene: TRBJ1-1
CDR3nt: TGTGCCAGCAGTCCTATCCCTCGGAACACTGAAGCTTTCTTT
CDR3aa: CASSPIPRNTEAFF

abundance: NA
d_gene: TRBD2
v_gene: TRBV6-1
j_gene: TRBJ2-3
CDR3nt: TGTGCCAGCAGTGCCTTGACTAGCGGGAGCCCCCCCACAGATACGCAGTATTTT
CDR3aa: CASSALTSGSPPTDTQYF

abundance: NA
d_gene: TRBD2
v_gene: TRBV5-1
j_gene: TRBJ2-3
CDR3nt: TGCGCCAGCAGCGACCACAGCGGGGGGACCACAGATACGCAGTATTTT
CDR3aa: CASSDHSGGTTDTQYF

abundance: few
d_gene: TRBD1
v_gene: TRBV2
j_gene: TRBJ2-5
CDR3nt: TGTGCCAGCAGACTTGACAGGGTTCAAGAGACCCAGTACTTC
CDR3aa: CASRLDRVQETQYF

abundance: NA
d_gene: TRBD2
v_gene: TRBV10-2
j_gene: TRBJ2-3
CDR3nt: TGCGCCAGCAGGACTAGCAGATTAAGCACAGATACGCAGTATTTT
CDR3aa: CASRTSRLSTDTQYF

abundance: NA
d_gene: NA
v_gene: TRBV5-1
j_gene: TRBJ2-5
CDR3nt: TGCGCCAGCAGCTTGGCCTTGGCGTTAGAGACCCAGTACTTC
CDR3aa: CASSLALALETQYF

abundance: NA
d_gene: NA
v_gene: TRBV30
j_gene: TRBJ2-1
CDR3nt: TGTGCCTGGAGTGCGCGAGGCAGAGGGTCCTACAATGAGCAGTTCTTC
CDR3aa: CAWSARGRGSYNEQFF

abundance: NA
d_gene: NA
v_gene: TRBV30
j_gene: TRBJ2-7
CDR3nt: TGTGCCTGGAGTTTTTCCTACGAGCAGTACTTC
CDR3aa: CAWSFSYEQYF